One sample yielded the 29 T cell receptor beta chains listed below, sequenced in a study of technical replicates of blood from several donors. Using immunoSEQ multiplex PCR, the repertoire was profiled, and TCRdb retains in-frame clones only, with some absent. Among 80,000 to 95,000 clones listed, 90% to 96% were seen once. Sequencing used T cells isolated from PBMCs. The receptor set was obtained from a human donor in good health.

The chain recombines TRBV4-1 with TRBJ2-7; D is unclear. The V gene's germline CDR1 is MGHRA and CDR2 YSYEKL. The V gene lost 4 bases and the J gene lost 3 bases, with 7 bases spanning the gap. The CDR3 sequence is 12 residues long. CDR3 in amino acids: CASSPRDYEQYF. The CDR3 coding sequence is TGCGCCAGCAGCCCTAGAGACTACGAGCAGTACTTC.

This chain uses TRBV28 with TRBJ2-7; TRBD1 matches at 9 bases. The V and J ends lost 6 bases and 3 bases, in that order; junction bases with no gene match: 9. The V gene's germline CDR1 is MDHEN and CDR2 SYDVKM. The CDR3 spans 15 residues. This chain's CDR3 is CASSYPGQGNYEQYF. DNA of the CDR3: TGTGCCAGCAGCTACCCGGGACAGGGTAACTACGAGCAGTACTTC. Using reference TRBV28 and TRBJ2-7 for the parts outside the CDR3, the full variable domain is DVKVTQSSRYLVKRTGEKVFLECVQDMDHENMFWYRQDPGLGLRLIYFSYDVKMKEKGDIPEGYSVSREKKERFSLILESASTNQTSMYLCASSYPGQGNYEQYFGPGTRLTVT.

The chain has TRBV10-3 and TRBJ2-2; D perhaps matches TRBD1 (8 bases). The V gene's germline CDR1 is ENHRY and CDR2 SYGVKD. The CDR3 loop spans 14 amino acids. The V gene lost 5 bases and the J gene lost 6 bases, with 13 bases spanning the gap. In nucleotides, the CDR3 is TGTGCCATCAGTTCCACAGGGGGGGCCGGGGAGCTGTTTTTT. This gives the protein CAISSTGGAGELFF.

The chain employs TRBV20-1 and TRBJ2-3, with D unclear. This CDR3 is built from 11 residues. The germline V gene encodes CDR1 DFQATT and CDR2 SNEGSKA (reference sequence). The ends were cut back, 3 bases at V and 5 bases at J, with 6 bases in the middle. CDR3 bases: TGCAGTGCTAGTGGCCAAGATACGCAGTATTTT. Its protein product is CSASGQDTQYF.

This chain links TRBV14 with TRBJ1-5; D possibly corresponds to TRBD1 (5 bases). The CDR3 is 16 amino acids. Germline V gene data show CDR1 as SGHDN and CDR2 as FVKESK. Trimming stripped 6 bases from V and 4 bases from J, with 19 bases between. In DNA, the CDR3 is TGTGCCAGCAGAGGTCGGAGGGGTCCCTATAATCAGCCCCAGCATTTT. Protein product: CASRGRRGPYNQPQHF. Variable domain in full (rest from reference TRBV14 and TRBJ1-5): EAGVTQFPSHSVIEKGQTVTLRCDPISGHDNLYWYRRVMGKEIKFLLHFVKESKQDESGMPNNRFLAERTGGTYSTLKVQPAELEDSGVYFCASRGRRGPYNQPQHFGDGTRLSIL.

This chain connects TRBV11-3 to TRBJ1-1, with 7 bases lining up with TRBD1. Germline CDR1 SGHNT, CDR2 YENEEA. The V and J ends lost 1 base and 3 bases, in that order; junction bases with no gene match: 2. The CDR3 runs to 14 residues. CDR3 DNA sequence: TGTGCCAGCAGCTTAGTAGGGACAGACACTGAAGCTTTCTTT. This translates into CASSLVGTDTEAFF.

The V and J genes are TRBV10-2 and TRBJ2-3, with D perhaps matching TRBD2 (6 bases). Germline V gene data show CDR1 as WSHSY and CDR2 as SAAADI. The CDR3 has 15 residues. V gave up 8 bases and J gave up 5 bases, with 20 bases separating them. In DNA, the CDR3 is TGCGCCAGCTTTCCGGGACTTGATTTCAGAGATACGCAGTATTTT. This gives the protein CASFPGLDFRDTQYF.

The genes are TRBV27 and TRBJ2-3, with a weak D call TRBD2 (5 bases). Per germline, CDR1 MNHEY and CDR2 SMNVEV (reference sequence). V was shortened by 5 bases and J by 0 bases, with 9 bases between the two germline ends. This CDR3 comprises 14 residues. Here the CDR3 reads CASSQEESTDTQYF. CDR3 in DNA: TGTGCCAGCAGTCAGGAGGAGAGCACAGATACGCAGTATTTT.

The rearrangement joins TRBV5-6 to TRBJ1-5; D is uncertain. This CDR3 has 16 amino acids. V lost 0 bases to trimming and J lost 7 bases, with 17 bases between them. The V gene's germline CDR1 is SGHDT and CDR2 YYEEEE. This chain's CDR3 is CASSLGWQSDLQPQHF. The CDR3 nucleotides are TGTGCCAGCAGCTTGGGATGGCAGAGCGACCTCCAGCCCCAGCATTTT.

This clone showed up just once. The V call is TRBV4-2, the J call TRBJ2-4; TRBD2 matches at 15 bases. The germline V gene encodes CDR1 LGHNA and CDR2 YNFKEQ. J gave up 6 bases and V 0 bases, and 15 bases lay outside the gene matches. The CDR3 has 21 residues. The CDR3 loop is CASSQELPQAGLAGGANIQYF. The CDR3 bases are TGTGCCAGCAGCCAAGAACTCCCCCAGGCCGGACTAGCGGGAGGGGCAAACATTCAGTACTTC.

Written as DNA, the CDR3 is TGTGCCAGCAGCCAGCAGGGCACAGATACGCAGTATTTT. Its protein product is CASSQQGTDTQYF. The chain combines TRBV7-9 with TRBJ2-3; D gene uncertain. The CDR3 is 13 residues long. The ends were cut back, 5 bases at V and 1 base at J, with 7 bases in the middle. The germline gives CDR1 SEHNR, CDR2 FQNEAQ (reference sequence).

The rearrangement links TRBV28 to TRBJ1-1, with 7 bases identical to TRBD1. Germline assignment: CDR1 MDHEN and CDR2 SYDVKM. Trimming removed 6 bases from V and 4 bases from J; junction bases left unmatched: 2. CDR3 length: 12 residues. This CDR3 reads CASSRGITEAFF. The CDR3 bases are TGTGCCAGCAGCAGGGGGATCACTGAAGCTTTCTTT. The variable domain in full, completed from reference TRBV28 and TRBJ1-1, reads DVKVTQSSRYLVKRTGEKVFLECVQDMDHENMFWYRQDPGLGLRLIYFSYDVKMKEKGDIPEGYSVSREKKERFSLILESASTNQTSMYLCASSRGITEAFFGQGTRLTVV.

J is TRBJ2-1 and V is TRBV7-8, with TRBD2 matching 9 bases. Per germline, CDR1 SGHVS and CDR2 FQNEAQ. The trim removed 5 bases at V and 16 bases at J, leaving 9 bases unmatched. The CDR3 runs 12 residues. The CDR3 here is CASSTTSGQQFF. CDR3 DNA: TGTGCCAGCAGCACCACTAGCGGGCAACAATTCTTC.

This chain joins TRBV14 and TRBJ2-3, with D possibly TRBD2 on 5 matching bases. Looked up from germline, CDR1 is SGHDN and CDR2 is FVKESK. The CDR3 has 17 amino acids. V was trimmed by 1 base and J by 0 bases, leaving 14 bases between them. In DNA, the CDR3 is TGTGCCAGCAGCCAAGTAAGGAGCGGTCGGAGCACAGATACGCAGTATTTT. This codes for CASSQVRSGRSTDTQYF.

The genes are TRBV28 and TRBJ1-4; TRBD1 agrees at 7 bases. Germline V gives CDR1 MDHEN, CDR2 SYDVKM. This CDR3 comprises 15 residues. Trimming took 3 bases from V and 5 from J; bases not matched to a gene: 6. The CDR3 DNA reads TGTGCCAGCAGTTTTCCGGGACAGACAAATGAAAAACTGTTTTTT. Translating it yields CASSFPGQTNEKLFF.

Written as DNA, the CDR3 is TGTGCCAGCTCACTAGGGCAGGGGCATCAGCCCCAGCATTTT. It translates to CASSLGQGHQPQHF. The genes are TRBV18 and TRBJ1-5; a weak D match, TRBD1 (6 bases). Per germline, CDR1 KGHSH and CDR2 LQKENI. This CDR3 spans 14 amino acids. Trimming left V 4 bases short and J 5 bases short, with 12 bases between.

CDR3 in amino acids: CASSAGTSGVGDTQYF. The DNA of the CDR3 is TGCGCCAGCAGCGCTGGGACTAGCGGGGTGGGAGATACGCAGTATTTT. The chain links TRBV5-1 to TRBJ2-3, with 13 bases aligning to TRBD2. The CDR3 is 16 residues long. Per the germline V gene, CDR1 is SGHRS and CDR2 is YFSETQ. Trimming at V came to 4 bases and at J to 5 bases, leaving 7 bases not matched to a gene. The full variable domain, its missing parts supplied by reference TRBV5-1 and TRBJ2-3, is KAGVTQTPRYLIKTRGQQVTLSCSPISGHRSVSWYQQTPGQGLQFLFEYFSETQRNKGNFPGRFSGRQFSNSRSEMNVSTLELGDSALYLCASSAGTSGVGDTQYFGPGTRLTVL.

This chain joins TRBV28 and TRBJ1-2, with 9 bases identical to TRBD1. Germline V CDR1 and CDR2: MDHEN, SYDVKM. Losses at the gene ends were 6 bases for V and 1 base for J; bases not matched to a gene: 3. There are 14 residues in the CDR3. CDR3 residues: CASRGTGSNYGYTF. The CDR3 DNA reads as TGTGCCAGCAGAGGGACAGGGAGTAACTATGGCTACACCTTC.

The chain uses TRBV19 and TRBJ2-7, with D tentatively TRBD2 (5 bases). This CDR3 has 14 residues. From germline, CDR1 is LNHDA and CDR2 SQIVND (reference sequence). With 2 bases removed from V and 2 bases from J, the gap between germline ends came to 10 bases. The CDR3 is CASSIFGSTYEQYF. CDR3 nucleotides: TGTGCCAGTAGTATATTTGGGAGTACCTACGAGCAGTACTTC.

The chain employs TRBV11-3 and TRBJ2-1, with D perhaps matching TRBD2 (6 bases). CDR3 length equals 17 residues. Germline CDR1 SGHNT, CDR2 YENEEA. V lost 1 base to trimming and J lost 7 bases, with 20 bases between them. CDR3 DNA sequence: TGTGCCAGCAGCTTAGCTGGGCGTGCCCGGACTACTAATGAGCAGTTCTTC. Amino acid sequence: CASSLAGRARTTNEQFF.

The chain combines TRBV19 with TRBJ1-2, with 8 nucleotides matching TRBD1. The CDR3 is made up of 12 amino acids. Germline V gene sequence: CDR1 LNHDA, CDR2 SQIVND (reference sequence). The trim removed 6 bases at V and 6 bases at J, leaving 3 bases unmatched. In DNA, the CDR3 is TGTGCCAGTAGCTACAGGGGGGATGGCTACACCTTC. Translated: CASSYRGDGYTF.

The genes are TRBV4-1 and TRBJ1-1; 7 bases match TRBD1. CDR1 MGHRA and CDR2 YSYEKL come from the germline V gene. Trimming cost V 1 base and J 3 bases; bases outside gene matches: 5. The CDR3 length is 15 residues. In DNA, the CDR3 is TGCGCCAGCAGCCAAGTAGCCAGGGGGGACACTGAAGCTTTCTTT. It encodes CASSQVARGDTEAFF.

This rearrangement joins TRBV4-1 to TRBJ1-2, with 9 nucleotides matching TRBD1. From germline, CDR1 is MGHRA and CDR2 YSYEKL. There are 16 residues in the CDR3. The trim removed 4 bases at V and 6 bases at J, leaving 12 bases unmatched. CDR3 sequence (DNA): TGCGCCAGCAGCCGTAGTTCCGTCCGGGACAGGGATGGCTACACCTTC. Its protein product is CASSRSSVRDRDGYTF.

The rearrangement links TRBV5-1 to TRBJ1-1, with D tentatively TRBD1 (5 bases). Trimming left V 1 base short and J 4 bases short, with 8 bases between. CDR1 and CDR2 (germline): SGHRS, YFSETQ. This CDR3 contains 13 residues. The CDR3 DNA follows: TGCGCCAGCAGCTTGAAGGGGCTCACTGAAGCTTTCTTT. Its translation: CASSLKGLTEAFF.

This clone was detected only once. The chain links TRBV9 to TRBJ1-5; D is unresolved. The V gene lost 0 bases and the J gene lost 4 bases, with 8 bases spanning the gap. Germline values: CDR1 SGDLS, CDR2 YYNGEE. The CDR3 consists of 14 residues. CDR3: CASSVGGQNQPQHF. The CDR3 nucleotides are TGTGCCAGCAGCGTAGGCGGGCAGAATCAGCCCCAGCATTTT.

The rearrangement links TRBV11-3 to TRBJ2-1; 7 positions match TRBD1. Germline CDR1 reads SGHNT; CDR2 reads YENEEA. J gave up 9 bases and V 2 bases, and 4 bases lay outside the gene matches. This CDR3 has 13 residues. The CDR3, as DNA: TGTGCCAGCAGCTTACAGGGGGAGACTGAGCAGTTCTTC. It is translated as CASSLQGETEQFF.

CDR3 DNA: TGCAGCTCTAGCCAGGTAGATACGCAGTATTTT. Protein product: CSSSQVDTQYF. The chain carries TRBV20-1 and TRBJ2-3; tentative D call: TRBD2 (5 bases). The CDR3 has 11 residues. Germline-derived CDR1 and CDR2 are DFQATT and SNEGSKA (reference sequence).

The chain links TRBV9 to TRBJ2-7; 8 bases map to TRBD2. Trimming at V came to 7 bases and at J to 0 bases, leaving 6 bases not matched to a gene. Germline V lookup: CDR1 SGDLS, CDR2 YYNGEE. The CDR3 is 14 residues long. Here the CDR3 reads CASSGGLSSYEQYF. For the CDR3, the DNA is TGTGCCAGCTCGGGAGGGTTGAGCTCCTACGAGCAGTACTTC.

The rearrangement joins TRBV19 to TRBJ2-1; TRBD2 aligns across 8 bases. Germline lookup yields CDR1 LNHDA and CDR2 SQIVND (reference sequence). CDR3 length equals 16 residues. V was pared by 4 bases and J by 5 bases, with 10 bases of the junction left unmatched. The CDR3 loop reads CASSTPERERDNEQFF. The CDR3 region has the DNA TGTGCCAGTAGTACCCCCGAGCGGGAGAGGGACAATGAGCAGTTCTTC. Supplemented by reference TRBV19 and TRBJ2-1, the full variable domain reads DGGITQSPKYLFRKEGQNVTLSCEQNLNHDAMYWYRQDPGQGLRLIYYSQIVNDFQKGDIAEGYSVSREKKESFPLTVTSAQKNPTAFYLCASSTPERERDNEQFFGPGTRLTVL.